This T cell receptor beta chain was recorded in a study of low-dose radiotherapy and immunotherapy resistance in tumors. This CDR3 contains 12 residues. V lost 4 bases to trimming and J lost 10 bases; unmatched junction nucleotides: 6. From germline, CDR1 is SGHDT and CDR2 YYEEEE. Priming of first-strand cDNA relied on TRAV- and TRBV-specific primers (covering alpha and beta chains). The authors ran 15 to 25 PCR cycles to amplify TCRs with a constant-region primer and V-primer adapter. Each CDR3 protein gets one entry after TCRdb re-called the reads with MiXCR. This sample has tens of thousands of distinct CDR3 sequences, with around 30% found just once. Time point denoted: before trial treatment.

This material consisted of PBMCs, taken before treatment. This receptor was identified in a female donor with ovarian cancer. The chain recombines TRBV5-6 with TRBJ1-1; 8 bases are shared with TRBD1. As DNA, the CDR3 is TGTGCCAGCAGCACTCCAGACAGGGGAGCTTTCTTT. Its protein is CASSTPDRGAFF.